This T cell receptor beta chain was retrieved from a study of cytomegalovirus exposure and HLA in healthy donors. Study results and caveats: Most CMV-associated TCR beta chains were later found to appear HLA-restricted. A later analysis associated roughly 15,000 TCR beta sequences with HLA alleles at a 0.05 false discovery rate. Reports credit the classifier with highly specific, highly sensitive diagnosis of cytomegalovirus status.

Use of 60 Vbeta and 13 Jbeta primers characterized the PCR. Only in-frame clones appear in the TCRdb table, and some are missing; sequencing was by immunoSEQ multiplex PCR. The data show 100,000 to 150,000 clones, around 72% seen once. A word on this clone: Its antigen is not known.

Material for sequencing was PBMCs. The TCR sequence derives from a man aged 25-45 years in good health and CMV-seronegative.

The DNA of the CDR3 is TGTGCCAGCTCAACCCTGAGACTGACCGGGACAGGGGATTTGAGTAATCAGCCCCAGCATTTT. Translated: CASSTLRLTGTGDLSNQPQHF. V gene TRBV18 combines with J gene TRBJ1-5; 10 nucleotides line up with TRBD1. Losses at the gene ends were 5 bases for V and 4 bases for J; bases not matched to a gene: 23. The length of the CDR3 is 21 residues. Germline CDR1 is KGHSH and CDR2 is LQKENI.